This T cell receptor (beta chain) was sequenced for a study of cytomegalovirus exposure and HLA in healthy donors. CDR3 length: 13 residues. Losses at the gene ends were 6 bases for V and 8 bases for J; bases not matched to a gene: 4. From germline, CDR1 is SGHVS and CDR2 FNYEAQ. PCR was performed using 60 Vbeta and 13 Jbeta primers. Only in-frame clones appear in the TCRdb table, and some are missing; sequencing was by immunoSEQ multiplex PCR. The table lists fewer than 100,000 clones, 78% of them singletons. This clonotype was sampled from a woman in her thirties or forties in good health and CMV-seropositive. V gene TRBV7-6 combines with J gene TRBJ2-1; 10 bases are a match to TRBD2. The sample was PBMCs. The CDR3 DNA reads TGTGCCAGCAGTCTAGCGGGAGTTGATGAGCAGTTCTTC. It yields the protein CASSLAGVDEQFF.